This T cell receptor beta chain was sequenced for a study of shared clonotypes between healthy human individuals (dated by TCRdb to 2019 to 2021). General notes on the study: The cohort comprised two women and a few men aged 18 to 49 years. For each donor, CD4 naive and CD4 memory were each run on three plates, CD8 naive on two plates, and CD8 memory on one plate. The study deeply sequenced blood TCR repertoires of several healthy adults to estimate repertoire size and the extent of clonotype sharing between individuals. To increase sequencing depth and limit assay-specific biases, different laboratories used diverse techniques to prepare libraries and sequence TCR repertoires. Between about 0.94 and 8.9 billion PBMCs per donor were obtained by leukapheresis.

The donors were healthy, HIV-negative adults with no recently reported acute infections or vaccinations. All donors were Caucasian adults living in Nashville, Tennessee, USA. CD4+ T cells were enriched through magnetic negative selection, after which naive cells were positively selected on CD45RA and the remaining negative fraction served as the memory subset. After blood collection by leukapheresis, PBMCs were isolated using Ficoll-Histopaque density gradient centrifugation and then cryopreserved in the vapor phase of liquid nitrogen. Analytical flow cytometry was used to check the purity and quantity of every magnetically sorted T cell population. From each sorted fraction, genomic DNA was isolated and quantified by UV absorbance on a Nanodrop 2000c. Using the deep immunoSEQ assay, multiplex PCR amplified TCR CDR3 regions from genomic DNA. For each cell subset, the extracted genomic DNA was distributed evenly across all wells of several immunoSEQ 96-well plates, and each plate served as one replicate. Each replicate PCR for sorted subsets received approximately 200 ng genomic DNA, equal to about 30,000 T cell genomes. Purified libraries were measured with a Qubit 3.0 fluorometer, size-checked on a Bioanalyzer 2100, and measured again with the KAPA Library Quantification kit. Every immunoSEQ 96-well plate was sequenced on a dedicated single-read 150-cycle Illumina NextSeq 550 flow cell. The authors' analysis ran thus. Because only junctional sequences without quality scores were contained in the immunoSEQ output, filtering matching that applied to full-length reads could not be performed. To assign V/J genes and CDR3, sequences were annotated using PyIR, a Python wrapper for IgBLAST v1.9, with IMGT germline references. Reads with weak V/J assignments (E-value above 1e-6), missing CDR3, stop codons, out-of-frame junctions, or ambiguous translated residues were removed. V3J clonotypes were defined as sequences sharing an identical inferred V gene, J gene, and CDR3 amino acid sequence. To compute the percentage overlap between repertoires, the number of shared unique clonotypes was divided by the size of the smaller repertoire. Repertoire richness was assessed with RTK rarefaction, the Chao1 estimator, and Recon v2.1 estimates of unobserved clonotypes. Generation probabilities were computed with OLGA for all TCRbeta clonotypes obtained by the gDNA method from several donors. TCRdb took this table from immuneACCESS and kept in-frame rearrangements with V and J called. Such tables lack part of the clones; where checked against another copy, unresolved V genes explain under half of the gap, and the rest is unexplained. V and J calls and clone size are those listed in that table; D and trimming were worked out from the DNA. The sample table shows over a million clones, and around 97% are seen once. The ten largest make up about 1.2% of the sample.

Its CDR3 holds 11 amino acids, cysteine through phenylalanine. Solely the CDR3 DNA is kept, with 33 bases framed from the first base. CDR1 SQVTM and CDR2 ANQGSEA are derived from the germline V gene. V is clipped by 4 bases and J by 6 bases, and the sequence between their germline boundaries is 8 bases long. Paper-wide results and their limitations: Because the study included only a small number of donors, the genetic and exposure-history diversity represented was limited. Rarefaction of sorted-subset datasets indicated incomplete sequencing despite the large sequencing depth. Only blood was sampled, and tissue TCR repertoires likely differ from those in blood. Compared with non-shared clonotypes, clonotypes shared by all four sorted-subset donors had higher generation probabilities. Sharing across four donors was observed for approximately 5% of naive CD4, about 4% of naive CD8, roughly 2.3% of memory CD4, and roughly 0.43% of memory CD8 clonotypes. Naive subsets generally had larger estimated clonotype richness than memory subsets did. Pairwise subsampling indicated that sequencing depth was expected to affect the degree of clonotype sharing among donors.

For this clone: Its antigen specificity is not known. It has no much larger one-base neighbor in the sample; base qualities were not kept.

Here the chain combines TRBV29-1 and TRBJ2-3, with no confident D gene call. This sequence was found in a man aged 25 to 40 in good health. The sample comprised naive CD4+ T cells sorted from blood. The cell subset or site tag for this specimen amounts to: CD45RA+ positively selected. The DNA sequence is as follows: TGCAGCGTTGGACCCCAGGATACGCAGTATTTT. Its protein is CSVGPQDTQYF.